A single sample is the source of the 23 T cell receptor beta chains below, sequenced in a study of cytomegalovirus exposure and HLA in healthy donors. The PCR employed 60 Vbeta primers together with 13 Jbeta primers. Produced via immunoSEQ multiplex PCR; TCRdb's table is partial and in-frame only. Of more than 85,000 clones in the sample, around 73% were seen once. Sequenced input: PBMCs. The receptor source for this set is a female donor in good health and CMV-seronegative.

This clone was counted only a few times. The chain couples TRBV5-1 to TRBJ1-4; D remains unclear. CDR1 and CDR2 from the germline V gene are SGHRS and YFSETQ. This CDR3 contains 15 residues. Trimming shortened V by 0 bases and J by 2 bases, and 8 bases separated the two germline ends. The CDR3 sequence: CASSLAPVTNEKLFF. CDR3 bases: TGCGCCAGCAGCTTGGCCCCCGTCACTAATGAAAAACTGTTTTTT. The full variable domain, completed using reference TRBV5-1 and TRBJ1-4, is KAGVTQTPRYLIKTRGQQVTLSCSPISGHRSVSWYQQTPGQGLQFLFEYFSETQRNKGNFPGRFSGRQFSNSRSEMNVSTLELGDSALYLCASSLAPVTNEKLFFGSGTQLSVL.

This clone was seen more than once but under ten times. CDR3 DNA sequence: TGTGCCTGCCCAAACCAGCCCAGCGCAGATACGCAGTATTTT. Its protein product is CACPNQPSADTQYF. The J gene is TRBJ2-3, the V gene TRBV30; D is unclear. The CDR3 has 14 residues. CDR1 and CDR2 (germline): GTSNPN, SVGIG (reference sequence). V lost 6 bases and J 4 bases, leaving 17 bases between the germline ends.

The genes are TRBV4-2 and TRBJ2-7; 11 positions match TRBD2. This CDR3 has 17 residues. V lost 2 bases, J lost 1 base, and 7 bases stayed unmatched. Germline V lookup: CDR1 LGHNA, CDR2 YNFKEQ. The CDR3 is CASSQKTGTSGSYEQYF. The DNA of the CDR3 is TGTGCCAGCAGCCAAAAAACAGGGACTAGCGGATCCTACGAGCAGTACTTC.

The chain carries TRBV2 and TRBJ2-1; D might be TRBD2 (6 bases). The CDR3 covers 12 residues. Germline V CDR1 and CDR2: SNHLY, FYNNEI. V shed 6 bases and J shed 8 bases, with 11 bases lying between them. The CDR3 is CASRGPGDEQFF. As DNA, the CDR3 is TGTGCCAGCAGGGGGCCGGGGGATGAGCAGTTCTTC.

The chain couples TRBV6-5 to TRBJ2-3; D is possibly TRBD2 (6 bases). This CDR3 is 13 amino acids long. Trimming took 3 bases from V and 4 from J, leaving 8 bases between them. CDR1 is MNHEY and CDR2 is SVGAGI in the germline V gene. The chain's CDR3 is CASSYSGADTQYF. The CDR3 DNA is TGTGCCAGCAGTTATTCGGGGGCAGATACGCAGTATTTT.

This clone is a singleton in its sample. The chain links TRBV19 to TRBJ1-2, with D unresolved. The CDR3 has 14 residues. V lost 8 bases, J lost 4 bases, and 17 bases lay in between. Looked up from germline, CDR1 is LNHDA and CDR2 is SQIVND (reference sequence). The CDR3 reads CASSTARDFYGYTF. The CDR3 nucleotides are TGTGCCAGTTCTACTGCGAGGGATTTCTATGGCTACACCTTC.

The rearrangement links TRBV10-2 to TRBJ2-7; 8 bases align to TRBD1. CDR1 WSHSY and CDR2 SAAADI come from the germline V gene. This CDR3 has 11 residues. J was trimmed by 9 bases and V by 6 bases; bases with no gene match: 4. The CDR3 DNA reads TGCGCCAGCAGGGGACAGGAGCCGCAGTACTTC. Its protein is CASRGQEPQYF.

The chain carries TRBV2 and TRBJ1-2, with D possibly being TRBD1 (5 bases). V was clipped by 2 bases and J by 4 bases, with 11 bases between them. The CDR3 has 14 residues. The germline V gene encodes CDR1 SNHLY and CDR2 FYNNEI. The CDR3 nucleotides are TGTGCCAGCAGTGAAAGTGGGCAGGGCTATGGCTACACCTTC. Its protein product is CASSESGQGYGYTF.

The CDR3 DNA sequence: TGTGCCAGCAGCCAACAGGGATTTGAAGCTTTCTTT. Protein: CASSQQGFEAFF. The chain links TRBV5-4 to TRBJ1-1; D is perhaps TRBD1 (6 bases). There are 12 residues in the CDR3. CDR1 and CDR2 from the germline V gene are SGHNT and YYREEE (reference sequence). The V end was cut by 4 bases, the J end by 7 bases, with 11 bases between. Together with reference TRBV5-4 and TRBJ1-1, the CDR3 gives the full variable domain: ETGVTQSPTHLIKTRGQQVTLRCSSQSGHNTVSWYQQALGQGPQFIFQYYREEENGRGNFPPRFSGLQFPNYSSELNVNALELDDSALYLCASSQQGFEAFFGQGTRLTVV.

The gene calls are TRBV7-9 and TRBJ2-6, with 13 bases lining up with TRBD2. This CDR3 contains 18 residues. Unmatched junction bases numbered 7, after V lost 8 bases and J lost 0 bases. CDR1 and CDR2 from the germline V gene are SEHNR and FQNEAQ (reference sequence). CDR3 nucleotide sequence: TGTGCCAGCCGAAGGACTAGCGGGGGACACTCTGGGGCCAACGTCCTGACTTTC. Residues: CASRRTSGGHSGANVLTF. Complete variable domain (other parts from reference TRBV7-9 and TRBJ2-6): DTGVSQNPRHKITKRGQNVTFRCDPISEHNRLYWYRQTLGQGPEFLTYFQNEAQLEKSRLLSDRFSAERPKGSFSTLEIQRTEQGDSAMYLCASRRTSGGHSGANVLTFGAGSRLTVL.

This sequence joins TRBV6-1 and TRBJ2-3; TRBD1 agrees at 9 bases. Trimming took 6 bases from V and 8 from J; bases not matched to a gene: 9. Germline V gene data show CDR1 as MNHNS and CDR2 as SASEGT. The CDR3 is made up of 14 amino acids. CDR3: CASSSGQGGSTQYF. The CDR3 DNA follows: TGTGCCAGCAGCTCGGGACAGGGAGGTAGTACGCAGTATTTT.

The chain links TRBV15 to TRBJ1-1; D is unresolved. The CDR3 extends over 14 amino acids. V was trimmed by 5 bases and J by 1 base, leaving 11 bases between them. CDR1 and CDR2 (germline): LNHNV, YYDKDF (reference sequence). The CDR3 sequence is CATSQRRGNTEAFF. DNA for the CDR3: TGTGCCACCAGCCAAAGGCGGGGGAACACTGAAGCTTTCTTT.

The CDR3 DNA sequence: TGTGCCAGCAGCTTATCCGGCGGGGATAGCAATCAGCCCCAGCATTTT. Its protein is CASSLSGGDSNQPQHF. The V gene is TRBV5-8, the J gene TRBJ1-5; no clear D. The CDR3 contains 16 residues. V was trimmed by 2 bases and J by 0 bases, leaving 12 bases between them. Germline CDR1 is SGHTS and CDR2 is YDEGEE. The variable domain in full, completed from reference TRBV5-8 and TRBJ1-5, reads EAGVTQSPTHLIKTRGQQATLRCSPISGHTSVYWYQQALGLGLQFLLWYDEGEERNRGNFPPRFSGRQFPNYSSELNVNALELEDSALYLCASSLSGGDSNQPQHFGDGTRLSIL.

The V gene is TRBV14, the J gene TRBJ1-1; TRBD1 is a possible D gene (5 bases). CDR3 size: 17 residues. Between the trimmed V and J ends, which lost 1 base and 4 bases, there was a span of 19 bases. Germline V lookup: CDR1 SGHDN, CDR2 FVKESK. CDR3: CASSQVGRTKGVTEAFF. The CDR3 region has the DNA TGTGCCAGCAGCCAAGTAGGGAGGACAAAAGGGGTCACTGAAGCTTTCTTT.

This clone showed up just a few times. The V call is TRBV6-5, the J call TRBJ2-5; weak D call: TRBD2 (5 bases). Trimming removed 7 bases from V and 5 bases from J, with 20 bases in between. The CDR3 sequence is 15 residues long. Germline V gene data show CDR1 as MNHEY and CDR2 as SVGAGI. The CDR3 loop reads CASKNTGITKETQYF. CDR3 nucleotide sequence: TGTGCCAGCAAAAACACCGGGATCACTAAGGAGACCCAGTACTTC.

The CDR3 bases are TGTGCCAGCAGTGTGGGGACAGACAATGAGCAGTTCTTC. This gives the protein CASSVGTDNEQFF. The chain couples TRBV28 to TRBJ2-1; 7 bases are shared with TRBD1. The germline CDR1 and CDR2 sequences are MDHEN and SYDVKM. The CDR3 sequence is 13 residues long. V trimming: 5 bases; J trimming: 5 bases; junction bases outside the gene matches: 3.

The chain couples TRBV9 to TRBJ2-3; 10 nucleotides agree with TRBD2. CDR1 SGDLS and CDR2 YYNGEE come from the germline V gene. V lost 0 bases to trimming and J lost 2 bases; unmatched junction nucleotides: 3. There are 16 residues in the CDR3. The CDR3 here is CASSVAAGGPTDTQYF. In DNA, the CDR3 is TGTGCCAGCAGCGTAGCAGCGGGAGGGCCCACAGATACGCAGTATTTT.

The chain has TRBV30 and TRBJ2-7, with D unresolved. Germline values: CDR1 GTSNPN, CDR2 SVGIG (reference sequence). Trimming left V 0 bases short and J 3 bases short, with 9 bases between. The CDR3 sequence is 13 residues long. The CDR3 coding sequence is TGTGCCTGGAGTGTAGTCCTACTCTACGAGCAGTACTTC. Translated, it gives CAWSVVLLYEQYF.

This clone was seen more than once but under ten times. This chain connects TRBV1 to TRBJ2-7; TRBD2 reflects the table's D call only, with no check against the DNA. TRBV1 is a pseudogene. The CDR3 totals 14 residues. The CDR3 nucleotides read TGCACCAGCGGCGGGAGCGATAGCTCCTACGAGCAGTACTTC. Translating it yields CTSGGSDSSYEQYF.

This rearrangement joins TRBV23-1 to TRBJ1-1; D gene uncertain. TRBV23-1 is filed as an ORF, its function uncertain. The CDR3 consists of 10 residues. V was pared by 9 bases and J by 1 base, with 3 bases between. CDR3 sequence (DNA): TGCGCCAGGAGGAACACTGAAGCTTTCTTT. It translates to CARRNTEAFF.

Note on this clone: Other nucleotide sequences in the sample specify the same CDR3. This chain uses TRBV29-1 with TRBJ1-2; D is uncertain. Germline values: CDR1 SQVTM, CDR2 ANQGSEA. The CDR3 is made up of 12 amino acids. V was clipped by 4 bases and J by 5 bases, with 11 bases between them. In nucleotides, the CDR3 is TGCAGCGTTGCAGGTACAGTGTATGGCTACACCTTC. It is translated as CSVAGTVYGYTF.

The chain has TRBV4-1 and TRBJ2-7, with D possibly matching TRBD1 (6 bases). Per the germline V gene, CDR1 is MGHRA and CDR2 is YSYEKL. V shed 3 bases and J shed 3 bases, with 15 bases lying between them. CDR3 size: 15 residues. This chain's CDR3 is CASSHLLQGIYEQYF. For the CDR3, the DNA is TGCGCCAGCAGCCATCTACTACAGGGAATCTACGAGCAGTACTTC.

This rearrangement joins TRBV28 to TRBJ2-7, with 7 bases lining up with TRBD2. Germline lookup yields CDR1 MDHEN and CDR2 SYDVKM. With V trimmed by 7 bases and J by 0 bases, 12 bases remained unmatched. The CDR3 consists of 16 residues. CDR3 sequence (DNA): TGTGCCAGCACCCAACCGGTAGGCGGGAGCTCCTACGAGCAGTACTTC. This translates into CASTQPVGGSSYEQYF.